The rows below give T cell receptor beta chains drawn from one sample of a study of shared T cell receptors in the human thymus. Assay used: immunoSEQ multiplex PCR; TCRdb lists only in-frame clones, some missing. The data hold hundreds of thousands of clones, with 95% observed a single time. What was sequenced was thymocytes. These receptors were taken from a human donor. Both conserved end residues are part of each CDR3. The D gene is left open where the match is weak. Clone size is not always given. Where it is, it says once, few, many or a class for expanded clones.

cdr3_length,j_call,v_call,clone_size,d_call,cdr3_nt,cdr3_aa
15,TRBJ2-7,TRBV13,few,TRBD2,TGTGCCAGCAGCTTAGTGGCTAGCGGGAGCCACGAGCAGTACTTC,CASSLVASGSHEQYF
15,TRBJ2-1,TRBV10-2,-,TRBD2,TGCGCCAGCAACATAGCGGGAGGACCCTACAATGAGCAGTTCTTC,CASNIAGGPYNEQFF
14,TRBJ1-1,TRBV7-2,-,TRBD1,TGTGCCAGCAGCCTCGGACAGGGGAACACTGAAGCTTTCTTT,CASSLGQGNTEAFF
18,TRBJ2-6,TRBV18,once,-,TGTGCCAGCTCACCATGGGGCACTTCTAGCTCTGGGGCCAACGTCCTGACTTTC,CASSPWGTSSSGANVLTF
15,TRBJ2-7,TRBV10-3,once,-,TGTGCCATCAGCGATCTAGCGAAAGGCTCCTACGAGCAGTACTTC,CAISDLAKGSYEQYF
14,TRBJ1-3,TRBV5-5,-,-,TGTGCCAGCAACCCCGGACAGCGTGGAAACACCATATATTTT,CASNPGQRGNTIYF
16,TRBJ2-7,TRBV7-2,-,-,TGTGCCAGCAGCTTAGACGCCCCCGCCCTCTCCTACGAGCAGTACTTC,CASSLDAPALSYEQYF
20,TRBJ2-1,TRBV28,few,TRBD1,TGTGCCAGCAGTTTATCCCCCGACAGGGAACTCCCTAGCTCCTACAATGAGCAGTTCTTC,CASSLSPDRELPSSYNEQFF
19,TRBJ1-2,TRBV5-4,-,TRBD1,TGTGCCAGCAGCTTGGCGCCTGCCGGGACAGGGTGGATTAACTATGGCTACACCTTC,CASSLAPAGTGWINYGYTF
14,TRBJ2-2,TRBV6-1,-,-,TGTGCCAGCAGGTTAACCCTAGGGACCGGGGAGCTGTTTTTT,CASRLTLGTGELFF
14,TRBJ2-7,TRBV6-5,-,TRBD1,TGTGCCAGCCCCCCGCGGATAGGGGGCTGCGAGCAGTACTTC,CASPPRIGGCEQYF
13,TRBJ2-7,TRBV19,-,-,TGTGCCAGTACTGGACGGGCCGCCTACGAGCAGTACTTC,CASTGRAAYEQYF
17,TRBJ1-5,TRBV4-1,-,TRBD1,TGCGCCAGCAGCCGAAAGACAGGGACCTCTAGCAATCAGCCCCAGCATTTT,CASSRKTGTSSNQPQHF
15,TRBJ2-2,TRBV11-2,-,-,TGTGCCAGCAGCTTACGGCCCTCCGGGACCGGGGAGCTGTTTTTT,CASSLRPSGTGELFF
14,TRBJ1-2,TRBV6-1,-,-,TGTGCCAGCAGTGAAGACGGACAGCACTATGGCTACACCTTC,CASSEDGQHYGYTF
14,TRBJ2-2,TRBV2,-,-,TGTGCCAGCACTGAACGGGTCCAGTACGGGGAGCTGTTTTTT,CASTERVQYGELFF
23,TRBJ2-2,TRBV28,-,TRBD2,TGTGCCACTTACCCACGGGACAGCAATCAACTAGCGGGAGGGCCTCGGAGCACCGGGGAGCTGTTTTTT,CATYPRDSNQLAGGPRSTGELFF
11,TRBJ2-3,TRBV27,-,-,TGTGCCAGCACCGCAACAGATACGCAGTATTTT,CASTATDTQYF
12,TRBJ2-2,TRBV7-6,once,-,TGTGCCAGCAGCCAGGTAGCCGGGGAGCTGTTTTTT,CASSQVAGELFF
15,TRBJ2-5,TRBV28,-,TRBD1,TGTGCCAGCAGAGGACAGGGAGTACGGCCGGGGACCCAGTACTTC,CASRGQGVRPGTQYF
21,TRBJ2-7,TRBV2,-,TRBD2,TGTGCCAGCAGTGAAAATCCGGGACTAGCGGGAGTCAGAGTCCCTTACTACGAGCAGTACTTC,CASSENPGLAGVRVPYYEQYF
19,TRBJ2-3,TRBV13,-,TRBD1,TGTGCCAGCAGCTTAGGAAGCTCCGGTAGGACAGGTAGCACAGATACGCAGTATTTT,CASSLGSSGRTGSTDTQYF
20,TRBJ2-1,TRBV5-1,-,TRBD1,TGCGCCAGCAGCGCGGTGTGTTTGGGGGACAGGGGGCGCGGCTACAATGAGCAGTTCTTC,CASSAVCLGDRGRGYNEQFF
12,TRBJ1-1,TRBV30,-,-,TGTGCCTGCCGACAACTGAACACTGAAGCTTTCTTT,CACRQLNTEAFF
14,TRBJ2-5,TRBV7-3,-,-,TGTGCCAGCAGCCAAAACCGGTCAGGGGAGACCCAGTACTTC,CASSQNRSGETQYF
15,TRBJ1-5,TRBV6-1,-,-,TGTGCCAGCAGTGTATCCAGAACCCTCAATCAGCCCCAGCATTTT,CASSVSRTLNQPQHF
18,TRBJ2-2,TRBV18,-,-,TGTGCCAGCTCACCAACTCCCGACGGGCCTAGATCCGCCGGGGAGCTGTTTTTT,CASSPTPDGPRSAGELFF
14,TRBJ2-1,TRBV5-1,-,-,TGCGCCAGCAGCGGTGCTAGTTCAGACAATGAGCAGTTCTTC,CASSGASSDNEQFF
14,TRBJ1-4,TRBV15,-,-,TGTGCCACGGGTTACTGGGTACCTAATGAAAAACTGTTTTTT,CATGYWVPNEKLFF
14,TRBJ2-7,TRBV7-9,-,-,TGTGCCAGCAGAAACTCACAGGGCACCTACGAGCAGTACTTC,CASRNSQGTYEQYF
14,TRBJ2-7,TRBV7-9,-,TRBD2,TGTGCCAGCAGCTATAGCGGGTTAGCCTACGAGCAGTACTTC,CASSYSGLAYEQYF
15,TRBJ1-2,TRBV4-1,-,-,TGCGCCAGCAGCCAAGATCGAGGACGGCCCTATGGCTACACCTTC,CASSQDRGRPYGYTF
14,TRBJ2-1,TRBV11-3,-,-,TGTGCCAGCAGCGCGACTGGACCGCGGGATGAGCAGTTCTTC,CASSATGPRDEQFF
16,TRBJ1-2,TRBV5-4,-,-,TGTGCCAGCAGCTTGGGTCGGGTCAGGGCCCTGGGTGGCTACACCTTC,CASSLGRVRALGGYTF
13,TRBJ2-5,TRBV7-3,-,-,TGTGCCAGCATGAGAGCCCCGGGGGAGACCCAGTACTTC,CASMRAPGETQYF
15,TRBJ2-1,TRBV7-3,-,-,TGTGCCAGCAGCTTCCCACTTAGGGGCTACAATGAGCAGTTCTTC,CASSFPLRGYNEQFF
15,TRBJ2-7,TRBV28,-,TRBD2,TGTGCCAGCAGTTTCGGGGGGACTACCTCCTACGAGCAGTACTTC,CASSFGGTTSYEQYF
13,TRBJ1-2,TRBV4-3,-,-,TGCGCCAGCAGCCAAGGCACCTACTATGGCTACACCTTC,CASSQGTYYGYTF
14,TRBJ2-3,TRBV7-6,-,-,TGTGCCAGCAGCTTAGTCAGCCACACAGATACGCAGTATTTT,CASSLVSHTDTQYF
16,TRBJ2-3,TRBV14,few,TRBD2,TGTGCCAGCAGCCAAGTGGGGCGGGAGTGCGGAGATACGCAGTATTTT,CASSQVGRECGDTQYF
13,TRBJ2-7,TRBV6-1,-,-,TGTGCCACCGCCAAGGCCCCTTCCTACGAGCAGTACTTC,CATAKAPSYEQYF
15,TRBJ1-1,TRBV27,-,-,TGTGCCAGCAGTCCCCAGACAGCTTCGAACACTGAAGCTTTCTTT,CASSPQTASNTEAFF